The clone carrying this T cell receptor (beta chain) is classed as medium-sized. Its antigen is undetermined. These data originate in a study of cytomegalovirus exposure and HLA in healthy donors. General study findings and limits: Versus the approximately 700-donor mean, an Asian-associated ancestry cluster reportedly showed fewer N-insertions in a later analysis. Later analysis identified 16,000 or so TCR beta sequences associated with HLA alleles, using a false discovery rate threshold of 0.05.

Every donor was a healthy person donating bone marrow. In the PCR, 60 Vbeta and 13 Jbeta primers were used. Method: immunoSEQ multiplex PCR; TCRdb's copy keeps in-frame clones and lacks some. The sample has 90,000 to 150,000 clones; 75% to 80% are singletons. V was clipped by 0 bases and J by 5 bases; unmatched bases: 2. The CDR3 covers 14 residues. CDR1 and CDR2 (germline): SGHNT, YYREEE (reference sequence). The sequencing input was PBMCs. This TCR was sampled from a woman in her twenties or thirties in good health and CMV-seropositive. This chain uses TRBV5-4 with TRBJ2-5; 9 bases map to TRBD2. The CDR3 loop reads CASSLASGAETQYF. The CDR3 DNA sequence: TGTGCCAGCAGCTTGGCTAGCGGGGCTGAGACCCAGTACTTC. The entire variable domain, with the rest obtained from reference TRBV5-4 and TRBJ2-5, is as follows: ETGVTQSPTHLIKTRGQQVTLRCSSQSGHNTVSWYQQALGQGPQFIFQYYREEENGRGNFPPRFSGLQFPNYSSELNVNALELDDSALYLCASSLASGAETQYFGPGTRLLVL.